What follows are 20 T cell receptor beta chains derived from one specimen sequenced in a study of T cell responses to AZD1222 COVID-19 vaccine. Here immunoSEQ multiplex PCR was the method, and the copy in TCRdb shows in-frame clones only, minus some. The table has about 200,000 clones, approximately 94% seen once. The source was peripheral blood, collected 28 days after the second AZD1222 dose. The receptors stem from an adult who received the AZD1222 COVID-19 vaccine.

The chain couples TRBV28 to TRBJ1-4, with 7 bases lining up with TRBD1. The CDR3 runs 15 residues. Losses at the gene ends were 5 bases for V and 6 bases for J; bases not matched to a gene: 9. CDR1 MDHEN and CDR2 SYDVKM come from the germline V gene. CDR3 residues: CASSRRQGRDEKLFF. The CDR3 region has the DNA TGTGCCAGCAGTAGGCGACAGGGTCGAGATGAAAAACTGTTTTTT.

The chain has TRBV6-5 and TRBJ2-5, with D possibly TRBD2 on 6 matching bases. V was clipped by 3 bases and J by 1 base, with 12 bases between them. Germline CDR1 reads MNHEY; CDR2 reads SVGAGI. CDR3 length equals 15 residues. For the CDR3, the DNA is TGTGCCAGCAGTTATAGCGGAATTCTCCAAGAGACCCAGTACTTC. This translates into CASSYSGILQETQYF.

The chain employs TRBV10-2 and TRBJ2-7; D not certain. The CDR3 loop spans 16 amino acids. Trimming pared 5 bases from V and 2 bases from J, leaving 19 bases between. Germline CDR1 WSHSY, CDR2 SAAADI. The CDR3 protein is CASSLTSGTPTYEQYF. Written as DNA, the CDR3 is TGCGCCAGCAGTCTGACCTCCGGAACTCCAACCTACGAGCAGTACTTC.

This sequence joins TRBV18 and TRBJ1-5; TRBD1 might be the D (5 bases). This CDR3 spans 14 amino acids. The germline V gene has CDR1 KGHSH and CDR2 LQKENI. The ends were cut back, 5 bases at V and 3 bases at J, with 11 bases in the middle. Here the CDR3 reads CASSYGRDNQPQHF. DNA for the CDR3: TGTGCCAGCTCATACGGCAGGGACAATCAGCCCCAGCATTTT.

The chain combines TRBV28 with TRBJ1-1, with 8 bases that match TRBD1. Germline V CDR1 and CDR2: MDHEN, SYDVKM. The CDR3 runs to 16 residues. V gave up 6 bases and J gave up 1 base; unmatched junction bases: 10. The CDR3 DNA sequence: TGTGCCAGCAGAACACAGGGGGGGCCCACGAACACTGAAGCTTTCTTT. Its protein product is CASRTQGGPTNTEAFF.

The rearrangement uses TRBV25-1 and TRBJ1-2, with D possibly TRBD1 on 5 matching bases. The CDR3 sequence is 15 residues long. The V gene lost 1 base and the J gene lost 7 bases, with 16 bases spanning the gap. CDR1 is MGHDK, CDR2 SYGVNS, per germline. CDR3 loop: CASSESKTVPAGYTF. The CDR3 DNA is TGTGCCAGCAGTGAATCAAAGACAGTGCCGGCTGGCTACACCTTC.

The chain links TRBV6-2 or TRBV6-3 to TRBJ1-6; D not certain. CDR1 is MNHEY, CDR2 SVGEGT, per germline. Trimming left V 5 bases short and J 9 bases short, with 17 bases between. The CDR3 contains 15 residues. The CDR3 spells CASSPQGQRTSPLHF. DNA for the CDR3: TGTGCCAGCAGTCCGCAAGGGCAGAGGACTTCACCCCTCCACTTT.

The genes are TRBV3-1 (or the pseudogene TRBV3-2) and TRBJ1-3, with D maybe TRBD1 (6 bases). CDR1 LGHDT and CDR2 YNNKEL come from the germline V gene (reference sequence). This CDR3 is 19 amino acids long. V lost 2 bases, J lost 0 bases, and 20 bases lay in between. The chain's CDR3 is CASSQLRGKTSTSGNTIYF. Here the CDR3 DNA reads TGTGCCAGCAGCCAACTCAGGGGTAAAACTTCTACCTCTGGAAACACCATATATTTT.

The rearrangement links TRBV5-1 to TRBJ2-2; 12 bases line up with TRBD1. CDR3 length equals 18 residues. With 2 bases clipped from V and 5 bases from J, the junction kept 10 bases outside the gene matches. The germline V gene encodes CDR1 SGHRS and CDR2 YFSETQ. The CDR3 sequence is CASSFNPPGQGATGELFF. DNA for the CDR3: TGCGCCAGCAGCTTCAATCCTCCGGGACAGGGGGCGACCGGGGAGCTGTTTTTT.

The chain uses TRBV6-2 or TRBV6-3 and TRBJ2-1; 11 bases align to TRBD2. The CDR3 is 15 residues long. Trimming cost V 4 bases and J 4 bases; bases outside gene matches: 3. Germline V lookup: CDR1 MNHEY, CDR2 SVGEGT. The CDR3 here is CASSLAGGPYNEQFF. CDR3 DNA: TGTGCCAGCAGTTTAGCGGGGGGGCCGTACAATGAGCAGTTCTTC.

The genes are TRBV5-4 and TRBJ1-4; a weak D match, TRBD1 (5 bases). Trimming took 5 bases from V and 4 from J, leaving 18 bases between them. This CDR3 has 16 amino acids. Germline CDR1 reads SGHNT; CDR2 reads YYREEE (reference sequence). The CDR3 DNA is TGTGCCAGCAGGAACGATCCGGGACGGAGTAATGAAAAACTGTTTTTT. Encoded protein: CASRNDPGRSNEKLFF.

This chain connects TRBV14 to TRBJ2-5; no firm D call. The CDR3 runs 11 residues. The germline V gene encodes CDR1 SGHDN and CDR2 FVKESK. The V gene lost 3 bases and the J gene lost 4 bases, with 3 bases spanning the gap. CDR3 in amino acids: CASSHGETQYF. Written as DNA, the CDR3 is TGTGCCAGCAGCCACGGAGAGACCCAGTACTTC.

This clone was counted a few times. The chain links TRBV27 to TRBJ1-2, with D uncertain. CDR3 length: 17 amino acids. Trimming shortened V by 5 bases and J by 6 bases, and 25 bases separated the two germline ends. Germline V CDR1 and CDR2: MNHEY, SMNVEV (reference sequence). The chain's CDR3 is CASSPLGRARGGDGYTF. The CDR3 region has the DNA TGTGCCAGCAGTCCCCTGGGTAGGGCACGGGGTGGGGATGGCTACACCTTC.

This sequence joins TRBV6-2 or TRBV6-3 and TRBJ2-1; 10 positions match TRBD2. Per the germline V gene, CDR1 is MNHEY and CDR2 is SVGEGT. CDR3 length: 20 residues. J lost 0 bases, V lost 0 bases, and 11 bases had no gene match. Here the CDR3 DNA reads TGTGCCAGCAGTTACTCGGAACTAGCGGGGTCCCCTAGCTCCTACAATGAGCAGTTCTTC. Residues: CASSYSELAGSPSSYNEQFF.

V usage is TRBV15 and J usage is TRBJ1-4; a possible D gene is TRBD1 (6 bases). The germline CDR1 and CDR2 sequences are LNHNV and YYDKDF (reference sequence). This CDR3 is 19 amino acids long. Deletions cut 5 bases from V and 1 base from J, with 23 bases between. CDR3 residues: CATSSRGQGSIQTNEKLFF. The CDR3 bases are TGTGCCACCAGCTCCCGAGGGCAGGGGAGTATTCAAACTAATGAAAAACTGTTTTTT.

This clone was counted a single time. J is TRBJ2-5 and V is TRBV5-4; TRBD2 aligns across 10 bases. The CDR3 length is 15 residues. V trimming: 5 bases; J trimming: 0 bases; junction bases outside the gene matches: 4. Germline CDR1 reads SGHNT; CDR2 reads YYREEE (reference sequence). The CDR3 sequence: CASRAGGTYQETQYF. Written as DNA, the CDR3 is TGTGCCAGCAGAGCGGGGGGGACGTACCAAGAGACCCAGTACTTC. The full variable domain, completed using reference TRBV5-4 and TRBJ2-5, is ETGVTQSPTHLIKTRGQQVTLRCSSQSGHNTVSWYQQALGQGPQFIFQYYREEENGRGNFPPRFSGLQFPNYSSELNVNALELDDSALYLCASRAGGTYQETQYFGPGTRLLVL.

This chain joins TRBV19 and TRBJ1-4, with D perhaps matching TRBD1 (6 bases). Trimming took 6 bases from V and 8 from J, leaving 16 bases between them. CDR3 length equals 14 residues. Germline CDR1 LNHDA, CDR2 SQIVND (reference sequence). The CDR3 bases are TGTGCCAGTAGATCGACAGGAGCGTGGGAAAAACTGTTTTTT. It codes for CASRSTGAWEKLFF.

The chain uses TRBV19 and TRBJ1-4; D unclear. The CDR3 length is 15 residues. Trimming left V 6 bases short and J 0 bases short, with 11 bases between. CDR1 is LNHDA and CDR2 is SQIVND in the germline V gene (reference sequence). The CDR3 loop reads CASSLGVATNEKLFF. The CDR3 nucleotides are TGTGCCAGTAGCCTCGGGGTGGCAACTAATGAAAAACTGTTTTTT.

This chain links TRBV5-8 with TRBJ1-1; a possible D gene is TRBD1 (5 bases). Trimming left V 0 bases short and J 11 bases short, with 14 bases between. Germline loops: CDR1 SGHTS, CDR2 YDEGEE. The CDR3 has 13 amino acids. This chain's CDR3 is CASSLASGTQAFF. The CDR3 bases are TGTGCCAGCAGCTTGGCCTCGGGGACGCAGGCTTTCTTT. The full variable domain, with the rest looked up from reference TRBV5-8 and TRBJ1-1, is EAGVTQSPTHLIKTRGQQATLRCSPISGHTSVYWYQQALGLGLQFLLWYDEGEERNRGNFPPRFSGRQFPNYSSELNVNALELEDSALYLCASSLASGTQAFFGQGTRLTVV.

V gene TRBV4-1 combines with J gene TRBJ2-1; tentative D call: TRBD1 (6 bases). CDR3 length: 16 amino acids. V lost 2 bases to trimming and J lost 5 bases, with 16 bases between them. CDR1 is MGHRA, CDR2 YSYEKL, per germline. CDR3 DNA: TGCGCCAGCAGCCAAAGGGTGGACAGTCTCAACAATGAGCAGTTCTTC. It is translated as CASSQRVDSLNNEQFF.